Following are 29 T cell receptor beta chains from one sample sequenced in a study of early T cells in non-severe SARS-CoV-2 infection (dated by TCRdb to about 2021). The library was obtained by 5' RACE. For sequencing, a NextSeq 500 was employed. Starting from the raw public reads, TCRdb applied fastp trimming at Q25, assembled clones with MiXCR and retained in-frame beta chains. Identical CDR3 proteins give one entry, which carries the most common genes and DNA. Recorded for this sample are around 20,000 distinct CDR3 sequences; under 5% of them occurred a single time. More than 1.2% of the sample comes from the top ten. Sequenced sample: whole blood. The receptors come from an adult who was a healthcare worker with PCR-confirmed SARS-CoV-2 infection or an uninfected control (not recorded which).

Relative to its sample, this clonotype is medium-sized. The rearrangement links TRBV11-3 to TRBJ1-1; D gene ambiguous. The CDR3 totals 13 residues. Trimming took 1 base from V and 5 from J, leaving 8 bases between them. The germline CDR1 and CDR2 sequences are SGHNT and YENEEA. CDR3 sequence: CASSLGRGTEAFF. The CDR3 DNA reads TGTGCCAGCAGCTTAGGGCGAGGTACTGAAGCTTTCTTT.

This clonotype was detected ten times or more. The CDR3 loop is CASSLEGVNQPQHF. CDR3 sequence (DNA): TGTGCCAGCAGCTTAGAGGGGGTGAATCAGCCCCAGCATTTT. The chain couples TRBV11-2 to TRBJ1-5; weak D call: TRBD1 (5 bases). Germline V gene data show CDR1 as SGHAT and CDR2 as FQNNGV. Trimming took 0 bases from V and 4 from J, leaving 7 bases between them. This CDR3 has 14 amino acids.

This clonotype has at least ten counts. V is TRBV11-2 and J is TRBJ1-2; D is possibly TRBD1 (5 bases). Per the germline V gene, CDR1 is SGHAT and CDR2 is FQNNGV. The CDR3 extends over 15 amino acids. Trimming removed 6 bases from V and 0 bases from J, with 14 bases in between. This chain's CDR3 is CASRQLRTPNYGYTF. In DNA form, the CDR3 reads TGTGCCAGCAGACAACTTAGGACACCTAACTATGGCTACACCTTC.

This clonotype was detected a few times. This chain connects TRBV6-2 or TRBV6-3 to TRBJ2-3, with TRBD2 matching over 9 bases. V was pared by 7 bases and J by 3 bases, with 14 bases of the junction left unmatched. The germline V gene has CDR1 MNHEY and CDR2 SVGEGT. The CDR3 has 17 residues. The CDR3 DNA follows: TGTGCCAGCACCCCAGTAGCGGGGGTCGTTATAACAGATACGCAGTATTTT. It encodes CASTPVAGVVITDTQYF.

This clonotype was seen a handful of times. V gene TRBV12-3 or TRBV12-4 combines with J gene TRBJ2-6; TRBD1 or TRBD2 may be the D gene (5 bases each). The CDR3 extends over 19 amino acids. Trimming pared 5 bases from V and 2 bases from J, leaving 22 bases between. CDR3 sequence (DNA): TGTGCCAGCAGTCGGGGTTTGTACAGGTTGAGACCTGGGGCCAACGTCCTGACTTTC. Translated: CASSRGLYRLRPGANVLTF.

The chain has TRBV7-8 and TRBJ2-6, with 10 bases lining up with TRBD1. The CDR3 consists of 17 residues. Trimming at V came to 5 bases and at J to 0 bases, leaving 4 bases not matched to a gene. Germline CDR1 reads SGHVS; CDR2 reads FQNEAQ. The CDR3 here is CASSLGDRGSGANVLTF. CDR3 nucleotide sequence: TGTGCCAGCAGCCTAGGGGACAGGGGCTCTGGGGCCAACGTCCTGACTTTC. Supplemented by reference TRBV7-8 and TRBJ2-6, the full variable domain reads GAGVSQSPRYKVAKRGQDVALRCDPISGHVSLFWYQQALGQGPEFLTYFQNEAQLDKSGLPSDRFFAERPEGSVSTLKIQRTQQEDSAVYLCASSLGDRGSGANVLTFGAGSRLTVL.

This clonotype was seen ten or more times. The chain employs TRBV7-9 and TRBJ2-7; the match to TRBD1 covers 8 bases. The CDR3 is 14 residues long. Trimming cost V 4 bases and J 4 bases; bases outside gene matches: 6. Looked up from germline, CDR1 is SEHNR and CDR2 is FQNEAQ (reference sequence). The CDR3 DNA reads TGTGCCAGCAGCTCGGACAGGGTCAGGTACGAGCAGTACTTC. It codes for CASSSDRVRYEQYF.

By share, this clonotype ranks as medium-sized (0.01 to 0.1%). The chain has TRBV6-2 or TRBV6-3 and TRBJ1-5; D unresolved. Trimming took off 8 bases at V and 2 bases at J, with 10 bases between the two ends. The CDR3 runs 13 residues. Germline-derived CDR1 and CDR2 are MNHEY and SVGEGT. This CDR3 reads CASGHARNQPQHF. The CDR3 region has the DNA TGTGCCAGCGGGCACGCACGCAATCAGCCCCAGCATTTT.

J is TRBJ1-2 and V is TRBV3-1; 10 nucleotides line up with TRBD1. There are 17 residues in the CDR3. V lost 0 bases and J lost 5; bases outside the gene matches: 9. Germline V gene lookup returns CDR1 LGHDT and CDR2 YNNKEL (reference sequence). The CDR3 reads CASSQETQTGGVYGYTF. CDR3 coding DNA: TGTGCCAGCAGCCAAGAGACCCAGACAGGGGGCGTGTATGGCTACACCTTC.

This clonotype is labeled medium-sized (0.01 to 0.1%). The J gene is TRBJ1-3, the V gene TRBV7-8; TRBD1 matches at 8 bases. Trimming cost V 4 bases and J 2 bases; bases outside gene matches: 7. The V gene's germline CDR1 is SGHVS and CDR2 FQNEAQ. This CDR3 spans 16 amino acids. The CDR3 region is CASSSGGQGPGNTIYF. For the CDR3, the DNA is TGTGCCAGCAGCTCGGGCGGACAGGGTCCTGGAAACACCATATATTTT.

This clonotype has a count of ten or more. The chain uses TRBV15 and TRBJ2-1; the match to TRBD1 covers 8 bases. The ends lost 5 bases at V and 8 bases at J; junction bases unmatched: 2. Germline V gene sequence: CDR1 LNHNV, CDR2 YYDKDF (reference sequence). The CDR3 runs 12 residues. CDR3 sequence: CATSSQGDEQFF. The DNA for the CDR3 is TGTGCCACCAGCTCACAGGGGGATGAGCAGTTCTTC. Full variable domain (missing parts from reference TRBV15 and TRBJ2-1): DAMVIQNPRYQVTQFGKPVTLSCSQTLNHNVMYWYQQKSSQAPKLLFHYYDKDFNNEADTPDNFQSRRPNTSFCFLDIRSPGLGDTAMYLCATSSQGDEQFFGPGTRLTVL.

The table lists this clonotype with a few counts. Written as DNA, the CDR3 is TGTGCCAGCAGCCCGCGCGTTCAGGACCACTATGGCTACACCTTC. This encodes CASSPRVQDHYGYTF. The J gene is TRBJ1-2, the V gene TRBV11-2; no clear D. The germline gives CDR1 SGHAT, CDR2 FQNNGV. The CDR3 extends over 15 amino acids. V was clipped by 5 bases and J by 3 bases, with 16 bases between them.

The chain joins TRBV4-1 to TRBJ2-4; D remains unclear. CDR1 is MGHRA and CDR2 is YSYEKL in the germline V gene. The ends were cut back, 6 bases at V and 8 bases at J, with 11 bases in the middle. The CDR3 length is 12 residues. In DNA form, the CDR3 reads TGCGCCAGCAGAGGGTACGGTTACATTCAGTACTTC. Encoded protein: CASRGYGYIQYF.

This clonotype was seen many times. The genes are TRBV5-5 and TRBJ1-2; D possibly corresponds to TRBD1 (5 bases). This CDR3 has 14 residues. Trimming cost V 1 base and J 3 bases, with 10 bases left between them. The germline CDR1 and CDR2 sequences are SGHKS and YYEKEE (reference sequence). The CDR3 nucleotides read TGTGCCAGCAGCTTGTTACCGACAGACTATGGCTACACCTTC. Its protein is CASSLLPTDYGYTF.

This clonotype was found a few times. The gene calls are TRBV7-6 and TRBJ2-7, with D possibly being TRBD1 or TRBD2 (6 bases each). The CDR3 consists of 14 residues. Per the germline V gene, CDR1 is SGHVS and CDR2 is FNYEAQ. V shed 5 bases and J shed 2 bases, with 13 bases lying between them. The CDR3 coding sequence is TGTGCCAGCAGCCCCGGGGGCGCAACCTACGAGCAGTACTTC. The encoded protein is CASSPGGATYEQYF.

The table lists this clonotype with many counts. The chain employs TRBV6-1 and TRBJ2-3; 7 nucleotides match TRBD2. Trimming cost V 3 bases and J 6 bases; bases outside gene matches: 6. Germline V CDR1 and CDR2: MNHNS, SASEGT. The CDR3 is 14 amino acids. CDR3 sequence (DNA): TGTGCCAGCAGTGAGGGACTACCTCCGGATACGCAGTATTTT. It codes for CASSEGLPPDTQYF.

V and J are TRBV29-1 and TRBJ2-7; D is perhaps TRBD1 or TRBD2 (6 bases each). Trimming left V 4 bases short and J 5 bases short, with 18 bases between. Germline values: CDR1 SQVTM, CDR2 ANQGSEA. The CDR3 contains 14 residues. CDR3 in amino acids: CSVARGGIVDEQYF. CDR3 DNA sequence: TGCAGCGTTGCCAGGGGAGGTATCGTAGACGAGCAGTACTTC.

This clonotype turned up a few times. This sequence joins TRBV9 and TRBJ2-5; 9 bases align to TRBD2. The CDR3 length is 15 residues. The V segment lost 6 bases and the J segment 2 bases; nucleotides outside the gene matches: 8. Germline-derived CDR1 and CDR2 are SGDLS and YYNGEE. CDR3 in DNA: TGTGCCAGCACATATAGCGGGAGCCGACAAGAGACCCAGTACTTC. This sequence encodes CASTYSGSRQETQYF. The full variable domain, with the rest looked up from reference TRBV9 and TRBJ2-5, is DSGVTQTPKHLITATGQRVTLRCSPRSGDLSVYWYQQSLDQGLQFLIQYYNGEERAKGNILERFSAQQFPDLHSELNLSSLELGDSALYFCASTYSGSRQETQYFGPGTRLLVL.

Many counts were recorded for this clonotype. The V gene is TRBV14, the J gene TRBJ2-7; 10 bases map to TRBD2. The length of the CDR3 is 15 residues. The germline gives CDR1 SGHDN, CDR2 FVKESK. Trimming took 4 bases from V and 5 from J; bases not matched to a gene: 8. The CDR3 bases are TGTGCCAGCAGCCCGTTTAGCGGGGGGAGCCACGAGCAGTACTTC. Its translation: CASSPFSGGSHEQYF.

This clonotype showed up many times. J is TRBJ2-3 and V is TRBV18; 7 bases line up with TRBD2. The CDR3 has 18 residues. V gave up 10 bases and J gave up 1 base; unmatched junction bases: 20. CDR1 is KGHSH, CDR2 LQKENI, per germline. The CDR3 sequence: CATPSYTLRDYRTDTQYF. The CDR3 nucleotides read TGTGCCACCCCCTCCTACACCCTTCGGGACTACCGCACAGATACGCAGTATTTT.

This clonotype showed up many times. This chain uses TRBV11-2 with TRBJ2-7; possibly TRBD2 for D (5 bases). The CDR3 spans 16 residues. Germline-derived CDR1 and CDR2 are SGHAT and FQNNGV. The V end lost 1 base, the J end lost 0 bases, and 13 bases lay between the germline ends. The CDR3 sequence: CASSLGRGFLSYEQYF. In nucleotides, the CDR3 is TGTGCCAGCAGCTTAGGCCGGGGTTTCCTCTCCTACGAGCAGTACTTC.

The chain links TRBV7-8 to TRBJ2-1, with 12 bases fitting TRBD2. Trimming cost V 1 base and J 10 bases; bases outside gene matches: 8. The CDR3 totals 16 residues. Germline-derived CDR1 and CDR2 are SGHVS and FQNEAQ. CDR3 coding DNA: TGTGCCAGCAGCTTAGAAGGACTAGCGGGGTACGAGGAGCAGTTCTTC. Translating it yields CASSLEGLAGYEEQFF.

This clonotype was found many times. The chain uses TRBV9 and TRBJ2-1; D gene ambiguous. V was shortened by 1 base and J by 6 bases, with 11 bases between the two germline ends. CDR1 SGDLS and CDR2 YYNGEE come from the germline V gene. The CDR3 has 14 residues. The CDR3 nucleotides read TGTGCCAGCAGCGTAATCGGCCCCAGCAATGAGCAGTTCTTC. Its protein is CASSVIGPSNEQFF.

This clonotype was seen many times. The CDR3 DNA reads as TGTGCCAGCAGTTACCCCGGGGCGGGGATCTACGAGCAGTACTTC. This encodes CASSYPGAGIYEQYF. The V gene is TRBV6-5, the J gene TRBJ2-7, with D possibly being TRBD2 (6 bases). The V end was cut by 2 bases, the J end by 3 bases, with 14 bases between. Germline CDR1 MNHEY, CDR2 SVGAGI. CDR3 length equals 15 residues.

This clonotype was counted at least ten times. The chain joins TRBV28 to TRBJ2-5; weak D call: TRBD2 (5 bases). Trimming shortened V by 6 bases and J by 4 bases, and 15 bases separated the two germline ends. This CDR3 is built from 14 residues. CDR1 and CDR2 (germline): MDHEN, SYDVKM. The CDR3 region has the DNA TGTGCCAGCAGCGCGGGTGGTCAGGCAGAGACCCAGTACTTC. Its protein is CASSAGGQAETQYF.

In this sample, this clonotype turned up many times. This chain joins TRBV12-3 or TRBV12-4 and TRBJ1-1, with TRBD1 identical over 7 bases. V shed 1 base and J 1 base; nucleotides not matched to a gene: 18. The CDR3 length is 20 residues. The CDR3 spells CASSLDTFWGNRGANTEAFF. The CDR3 DNA reads TGTGCCAGCAGTTTAGACACTTTTTGGGGAAACAGGGGCGCGAACACTGAAGCTTTCTTT.

This clonotype rates as medium-sized. CDR3 loop: CASSYGQSQMSNQPQHF. As DNA, the CDR3 is TGTGCCAGCAGCTACGGACAGAGCCAGATGAGCAATCAGCCCCAGCATTTT. The J gene is TRBJ1-5, the V gene TRBV11-2, with D tentatively TRBD1 (6 bases). From germline, CDR1 is SGHAT and CDR2 FQNNGV. Trimming pared 4 bases from V and 1 base from J, leaving 17 bases between. The CDR3 sequence is 17 residues long.

In its sample, this clonotype was seen many times. The V and J genes are TRBV7-6 and TRBJ2-1; D might be TRBD2 (6 bases). Trimming removed 4 bases at V and 3 bases at J, with 22 bases between. This CDR3 comprises 18 residues. The V gene's germline CDR1 is SGHVS and CDR2 FNYEAQ. The CDR3 sequence: CASSWGEMVRGIYNEQFF. The CDR3 bases are TGTGCCAGCAGCTGGGGGGAAATGGTTCGTGGGATCTACAATGAGCAGTTCTTC.

This clonotype was seen repeatedly, ten times or more. This chain links TRBV5-5 with TRBJ1-3; D remains ambiguous. Germline V gene lookup returns CDR1 SGHKS and CDR2 YYEKEE (reference sequence). This CDR3 comprises 12 residues. The ends were cut back, 4 bases at V and 0 bases at J, with 2 bases in the middle. For the CDR3, the DNA is TGTGCCAGCAGCGACTCTGGAAACACCATATATTTT. Amino acid sequence: CASSDSGNTIYF.